This TCR beta chain was sequenced in a study of OX40 agonist ivuxolimab in advanced cancers. Profiled with immunoSEQ multiplex PCR; TCRdb holds only in-frame clones, not every one. The table lists over 65,000 clones, 80% to 95% of them singletons. Trimming took off 2 bases at V and 8 bases at J, with 6 bases between the two ends. This CDR3 is 11 amino acids long. Germline CDR1 is MDHEN and CDR2 is SYDVKM. The chain employs TRBV28 and TRBJ1-1; no reliable D call. The sequencing used CD4+ or CD8+ T cells sorted from blood, collected in a trial of the OX40 agonist ivuxolimab. The receptor was isolated from an adult with an advanced solid tumor such as melanoma, head and neck, liver or kidney cancer. The CDR3 here is CASSLDTEAFF. CDR3 coding DNA: TGTGCCAGCAGTTTAGATACCGAAGCTTTCTTT.